This record covers a single T cell receptor beta chain. As processed by the authors: How many nucleated cells were present was estimated from reference gene primer amplification. Assay used: immunoSEQ multiplex PCR; TCRdb lists only in-frame clones, some missing. V, J and clone size were drawn from that table, and D and trimming were deduced from the DNA. The data hold approximately 260,000 clones, with less than 85% observed a single time. The sample belongs to a study of blood T cell repertoires in COVID-19. Looking at the study overall: The origin of the acute and convalescent COVID-19 samples was the United States, Italy and Spain. PBMCs, B-cell-depleted T cells, or T cells were the source of the cDNA or gDNA that made up the material.

CDR3 length: 16 amino acids. CDR1 SGHKS and CDR2 YYEKEE come from the germline V gene (reference sequence). After removal of 0 bases from V and 6 bases from J, the junction contained 8 bases not matched to a gene. The material sequenced was peripheral blood. This TCR was recovered from an elderly woman with active or convalescent COVID-19. V gene TRBV5-5 combines with J gene TRBJ2-4, with TRBD1 matching over 8 bases. CDR3 sequence: CASSLEGTGGVNIQYF. The CDR3 nucleotides are TGTGCCAGCAGCTTGGAAGGGACAGGTGGAGTAAACATTCAGTACTTC.